A selection of T cell receptor beta chains follows, all from one sample in a study of blood T cell repertoires in COVID-19. TCRdb keeps only in-frame clones here, not all; method: immunoSEQ multiplex PCR. The data contain about 130,000 clones, 70% to 80% of them singletons. The sample was peripheral blood. The receptors derive from a woman between 65 and 79 years old with COVID-19, enrolled during active disease. Both conserved end residues are part of each CDR3. D genes are given only for firm matches. Some rows mark clone size as missing; the rest say once, few, many or name a class of expanded clone.

size,J,V,D,DNA,CDR3
-,TRBJ1-6,TRBV24-1,TRBD1,TGTGCCACCAGTGGAAGACAGGGTTCACCCCTCCACTTT,CATSGRQGSPLHF
-,TRBJ2-7,TRBV28,-,TGTGCCAGCAGCTCGGTGTTCTACGAGCAGTACTTC,CASSSVFYEQYF
-,TRBJ2-6,TRBV2,-,TGTGCCAGCAGTAGGGGTATTGGGGCCAACGTCCTGACTTTC,CASSRGIGANVLTF
-,TRBJ2-1,TRBV2,-,TGTGCCAGCAGCGCCCCGGGGGACAATGAGCAGTTCTTC,CASSAPGDNEQFF
-,TRBJ1-1,TRBV5-4,-,TGTGCCAGCAGCTCCAGGGGAAACACTGAAGCTTTCTTT,CASSSRGNTEAFF
once,TRBJ2-5,TRBV18,TRBD1,TGTGCCAGCTCACCGCCCAGGGGGGAGACCCAGTACTTC,CASSPPRGETQYF
-,TRBJ2-7,TRBV7-9,TRBD2,TGTGCCAGCAGACCCCTTCTAGCGGAGCTAAGCTCCTACGAGCAGTACTTC,CASRPLLAELSSYEQYF
-,TRBJ1-6,TRBV5-1,TRBD1,TGCGCCAGCAGCTCCACCGGGACAGGGCTCAATAATTCACCCCTCCACTTT,CASSSTGTGLNNSPLHF
-,TRBJ1-1,TRBV28,-,TGTGCCAGCAGTTTATGGGGTGGCAGGGAAGCTTTCTTT,CASSLWGGREAFF
-,TRBJ1-2,TRBV2,-,TGTGCCAGCAGTGAGAGTTCCTATGGCTACACCTTC,CASSESSYGYTF
-,TRBJ1-5,TRBV11-3,-,TGTGCCAGCAGCTCCCCCGAGACAGTCCATAGCAATCAGCCCCAGCATTTT,CASSSPETVHSNQPQHF
-,TRBJ1-2,TRBV24-1,TRBD1,TGTGCCACCAGCGCCGGGACAGCCAACTATGGCTACACCTTC,CATSAGTANYGYTF
-,TRBJ2-5,TRBV11-1,TRBD2,TGTGCCAGCCCCGAGAGGACTAGCGGGGAAGAAGAGACCCAGTACTTC,CASPERTSGEEETQYF
-,TRBJ1-4,TRBV4-3,TRBD1,TGCGCCAGCAGCCCCGGGACAGGGACGTCTCTTAAGGATGAAAAACTGTTTTTT,CASSPGTGTSLKDEKLFF
-,TRBJ2-5,TRBV9,-,TGTGCCAGCAGCGTAGGGATAGAGGGACAAGGGTCCGGGCTCCAGTACTTC,CASSVGIEGQGSGLQYF
-,TRBJ2-5,TRBV3-1/TRBV3-2,-,TGTGCCAGCAGCCAAACGAGGGGGACGCAGGAGACCCAGTACTTC,CASSQTRGTQETQYF
-,TRBJ1-2,TRBV30,TRBD1,TGTGCCTCTGCCCTACAGGGGGATTCTTATGGCTACACCTTC,CASALQGDSYGYTF
-,TRBJ1-2,TRBV6-2/TRBV6-3,-,TGTGCCAGCAGCGAGGCAGGGCGGCGCTACACCTTC,CASSEAGRRYTF
-,TRBJ1-1,TRBV3-1/TRBV3-2,-,TGTGCCAGCAGCCATTACCCGGGAGGGCATAGGAACACTGAAGCTTTCTTT,CASSHYPGGHRNTEAFF
few,TRBJ1-6,TRBV4-1,-,TGCGCCAGCAGCAAAGTCCCAAATTCACCCCTCCACTTT,CASSKVPNSPLHF
-,TRBJ1-2,TRBV9,TRBD1,TGTGCCAGCAGCATTGGGACAGTGGCTTCTGGCTACACCTTC,CASSIGTVASGYTF
-,TRBJ2-5,TRBV11-2,TRBD2,TGTGCCAGCAGCCGGGGGGGGGTCCAGGGAGAGACCCAGTACTTC,CASSRGGVQGETQYF
-,TRBJ1-2,TRBV5-6,TRBD1,TGTGCCAGCAGCTTGGGGGGACAGGGGGCAGCCTATGGCTACACCTTC,CASSLGGQGAAYGYTF
-,TRBJ1-4,TRBV7-9,TRBD1,TGTGCCAGCAGCCCGGACAGGCTCAATGAAAAACTGTTTTTT,CASSPDRLNEKLFF
-,TRBJ1-2,TRBV30,-,TGTGCCTGGAGTGTCGGGTTAGCCCTCTACACCTTC,CAWSVGLALYTF
-,TRBJ1-2,TRBV9,TRBD1,TGTGCCAGCAGCGTAGGAACAGGGGGTTATGGCTACACCTTC,CASSVGTGGYGYTF